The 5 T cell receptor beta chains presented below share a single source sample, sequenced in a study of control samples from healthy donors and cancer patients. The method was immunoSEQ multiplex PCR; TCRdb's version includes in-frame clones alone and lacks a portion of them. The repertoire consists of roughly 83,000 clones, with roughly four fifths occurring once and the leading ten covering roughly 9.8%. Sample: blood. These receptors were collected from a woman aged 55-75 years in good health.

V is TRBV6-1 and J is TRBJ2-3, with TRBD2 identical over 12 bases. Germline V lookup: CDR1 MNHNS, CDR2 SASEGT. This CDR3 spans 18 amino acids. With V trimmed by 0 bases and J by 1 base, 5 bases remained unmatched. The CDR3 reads CASSEAGLAGGRTDTQYF. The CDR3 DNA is TGTGCCAGCAGTGAAGCTGGCCTAGCGGGGGGGCGCACAGATACGCAGTATTTT.

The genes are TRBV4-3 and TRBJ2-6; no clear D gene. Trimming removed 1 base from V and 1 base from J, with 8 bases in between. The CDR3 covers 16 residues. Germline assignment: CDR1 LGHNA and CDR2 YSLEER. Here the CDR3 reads CASSQALESGANVLTF. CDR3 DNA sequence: TGCGCCAGCAGCCAAGCCCTGGAATCTGGGGCCAACGTCCTGACTTTC.

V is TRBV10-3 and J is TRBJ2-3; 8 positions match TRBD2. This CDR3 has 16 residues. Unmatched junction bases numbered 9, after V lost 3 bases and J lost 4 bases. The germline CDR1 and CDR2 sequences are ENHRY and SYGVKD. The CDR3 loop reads CAISERAGESADTQYF. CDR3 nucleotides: TGTGCCATCAGTGAACGAGCGGGAGAGTCCGCAGATACGCAGTATTTT.

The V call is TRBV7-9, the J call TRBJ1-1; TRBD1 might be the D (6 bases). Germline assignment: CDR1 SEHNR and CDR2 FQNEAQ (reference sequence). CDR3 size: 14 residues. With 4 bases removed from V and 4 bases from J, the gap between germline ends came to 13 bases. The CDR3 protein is CASSSPQGPTEAFF. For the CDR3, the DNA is TGTGCCAGCAGCTCGCCACAGGGACCCACTGAAGCTTTCTTT.

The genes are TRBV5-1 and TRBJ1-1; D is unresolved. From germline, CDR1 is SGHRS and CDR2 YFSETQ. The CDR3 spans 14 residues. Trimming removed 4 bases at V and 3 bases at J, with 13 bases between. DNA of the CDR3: TGCGCCAGCAGCCCCTCTGCGAGGGACACTGAAGCTTTCTTT. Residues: CASSPSARDTEAFF.